This entry features one T cell receptor (beta chain) sequence. Its antigen remains unidentified. The CDR3 has 15 amino acids. From germline, CDR1 is MNHEY and CDR2 SVGAGI. The V and J ends lost 6 bases and 3 bases, in that order; junction bases with no gene match: 5. This entry belongs to a study of cytomegalovirus exposure and HLA in healthy donors. On the study more broadly: Among 150 million to 200 million T cells, an earlier analysis found roughly 100 million unique TCR beta sequences.

The PCR used 60 Vbeta and 13 Jbeta primers. The protocol was immunoSEQ multiplex PCR, while the TCRdb copy is restricted to in-frame clones and leaves out a portion. The sample lists roughly 51,000 clones, around 81% occurring once. Notes on the study in general: Sequencing likely caused a cluster of highly shared sequence variants. In a later analysis, the majority of CMV-associated beta chains seemingly showed HLA restriction. As a later analysis revealed, the rate of TCR association differed by HLA locus, with DRB1 most and HLA-C fewest.

The V call is TRBV6-5, the J call TRBJ2-2, with 9 bases that match TRBD2. This clonotype was sampled from a boy aged 10-17 years in good health and CMV-seropositive. The sequenced sample was PBMCs. As DNA, the CDR3 is TGTGCCAGCAGCGGCGGGGGGGCCGACACCGGGGAGCTGTTTTTT. Translated, it gives CASSGGGADTGELFF.